These 8 T cell receptor beta chains were all obtained from the same sample, sequenced in a study of T cell responses to AZD1222 COVID-19 vaccine (dated by TCRdb to the early 2020s). The library came from the immunoSEQ multiplex PCR assay. This is the immuneACCESS table as TCRdb keeps it, with only in-frame sequences that have V and J called. A part of the clones is gone; compared with another copy, unresolved V genes explain less than half, and the rest is unexplained. This sample gives about 150,000 clones in total; more than 85% of them show up just once. The ten largest account for about 4.1% of the sample. Sample time point, as interpreted from the label and publication: about 28 days (+/-7) after the second vaccine dose. This sample comprised peripheral blood, obtained 28 days after the second AZD1222 dose. The receptors were sampled from an adult who received the AZD1222 COVID-19 vaccine.

The V call is TRBV2, the J call TRBJ2-7; maybe TRBD1 (5 bases). The germline V gene has CDR1 SNHLY and CDR2 FYNNEI. With 6 bases removed from V and 2 bases from J, the gap between germline ends came to 14 bases. The CDR3 covers 14 residues. CDR3 region: CASRRWGSTYEQYF. The DNA for the CDR3 is TGTGCCAGCAGGAGATGGGGCAGTACCTACGAGCAGTACTTC.

The chain recombines TRBV7-2 with TRBJ1-2; possibly TRBD1 for D (5 bases). CDR1 is SGHTA, CDR2 FQGNSA, per germline. CDR3 length: 14 amino acids. Trimming stripped 1 base from V and 4 bases from J, with 10 bases between. The DNA of the CDR3 is TGTGCCAGCAGCTTAGATCAGGGTGTCTATGGCTACACCTTC. This encodes CASSLDQGVYGYTF.

The rearrangement links TRBV19 to TRBJ1-4, with 9 bases lining up with TRBD1. The J segment lost 7 bases and the V segment lost 6 bases, leaving 6 bases of the junction unmatched. Per the germline V gene, CDR1 is LNHDA and CDR2 is SQIVND (reference sequence). The CDR3 runs to 14 residues. The CDR3 is CASRRTGEGEKLFF. The DNA for the CDR3 is TGTGCCAGTAGGAGGACAGGGGAAGGTGAAAAACTGTTTTTT.

The rearrangement uses TRBV24-1 and TRBJ2-5, with 8 bases fitting TRBD1. CDR1 and CDR2 from the germline V gene are KGHDR and SFDVKD. V trimming: 4 bases; J trimming: 2 bases; junction bases outside the gene matches: 8. This CDR3 region has 16 residues. CDR3 residues: CATSEWDRRGQETQYF. The CDR3 nucleotides are TGTGCCACCAGTGAGTGGGACAGGAGGGGACAAGAGACCCAGTACTTC.

The chain combines TRBV5-3 with TRBJ1-2; maybe TRBD1 (6 bases). TRBV5-3 is annotated as an ORF whose role is uncertain. V gave up 4 bases and J gave up 4 bases, with 14 bases separating them. CDR3 size: 14 residues. The CDR3 DNA reads TGTGCCAGAAGCGCGCAGGGGCGAGTCTATGGCTACACCTTC. Its translation is CARSAQGRVYGYTF.

The genes are TRBV2 and TRBJ2-1; D gene ambiguous. The CDR3 is 17 amino acids. V was cut by 7 bases and J by 2 bases, with 21 bases left in between. In germline, CDR1 is SNHLY, CDR2 FYNNEI. CDR3 loop: CASIPRRQPSPYNEQFF. The CDR3 nucleotides are TGTGCCAGCATCCCCAGACGTCAACCGTCACCCTACAATGAGCAGTTCTTC.

V and J are TRBV7-3 and TRBJ2-1, with TRBD2 matching 16 bases. Germline V gene sequence: CDR1 SGHTA, CDR2 FQGTGA. This CDR3 region has 19 residues. V lost 4 bases, J lost 6 bases, and 12 bases stayed unmatched. CDR3 sequence (DNA): TGTGCCAGCAGCTACGACTTACCCGGGACTAGCGGGGGGGGCAATGAGCAGTTCTTC. Amino acids: CASSYDLPGTSGGGNEQFF. The variable domain in full, completed from reference TRBV7-3 and TRBJ2-1, reads GAGVSQTPSNKVTEKGKYVELRCDPISGHTALYWYRQSLGQGPEFLIYFQGTGAADDSGLPNDRFFAVRPEGSVSTLKIQRTERGDSAVYLCASSYDLPGTSGGGNEQFFGPGTRLTVL.

V is TRBV29-1 and J is TRBJ2-3, with D perhaps matching TRBD2 (5 bases). The CDR3 is 14 amino acids. CDR1 and CDR2 (germline): SQVTM, ANQGSEA. V was pared by 1 base and J by 0 bases, with 8 bases between. CDR3: CSVEGGSSTDTQYF. Here the CDR3 DNA reads TGCAGCGTTGAAGGCGGGTCTAGCACAGATACGCAGTATTTT.